This is a list of T cell receptor beta chains from one sample in a study of response to subunit inactivated influenza vaccine. A single record per CDR3 protein comes from TCRdb applying MiXCR to the RT-PCR reads. Among fewer than 550,000 distinct CDR3 sequences listed, roughly 27% were seen once. The sequenced sample was CD4+ T cells sorted from PBMCs, obtained less than 6 days after vaccination. Source of these receptors: a man in his forties or fifties who received an inactivated influenza vaccine. Both conserved end residues are part of each CDR3. D genes are given only for firm matches. A row's size may be missing; if present it is once, few, many or a size class.

V gene	D gene	clone size	J gene	CDR3 protein
TRBV20-1	-	few	TRBJ2-3	CSANPTVITDTQYF
TRBV24-1	TRBD1	-	TRBJ2-2	CATSDSGQGVTGELFF
TRBV6-1	TRBD2	-	TRBJ2-5	CASRRSSGGGFETQYF
TRBV29-1	TRBD2	few	TRBJ2-1	CSVDVLAGNEQFF
TRBV9	TRBD2	many	TRBJ2-1	CASSPSGTSNNQQFF
TRBV5-1	-	-	TRBJ2-1	CASSRTNNEQFF
TRBV7-6	-	-	TRBJ2-7	CASSLATGQYEQYF
TRBV25-1	-	few	TRBJ2-3	CASSERHSTDTQYF
TRBV18	-	few	TRBJ2-3	CASSPLSSSTDTQYF
TRBV12-3/TRBV12-4	-	-	TRBJ2-1	CASRGYDEQFF
TRBV9	-	-	TRBJ1-6	CASSAGRTGSNSPLHF
TRBV10-3	TRBD1	-	TRBJ2-2	CAISERQGGTGELFF
TRBV11-2	-	-	TRBJ2-5	CASSKYPGRTYQETQYF
TRBV4-2	TRBD1	few	TRBJ2-1	CASSQEVPDRVGEQFF
TRBV5-1	-	-	TRBJ2-3	CASSFLYTSTDTQYF
TRBV12-3/TRBV12-4	TRBD1	-	TRBJ2-3	CASSFKGASTDTQYF
TRBV7-3	TRBD1	few	TRBJ1-2	CASSPTGGNYGYTF
TRBV10-2	TRBD2	few	TRBJ2-3	CASSESAGTSGTDTQYF
TRBV29-1	TRBD2	-	TRBJ2-7	CSVEDGTSGSKEQYF
TRBV20-1	-	-	TRBJ2-2	CSGRRSGLGDTGELFF
TRBV23-1	-	-	TRBJ2-5	CASSHRETQYF
TRBV5-6	TRBD2	-	TRBJ2-7	CASSWDPSRGVEQYF
TRBV7-9	-	-	TRBJ1-1	CASSLGSWENTEAFF
TRBV10-3	-	few	TRBJ2-7	CAIMDGGGRYEQYF
TRBV5-1	TRBD1	-	TRBJ2-5	CASSLGPQGLQETQYF